The 18 T cell receptor beta chains below were found in one sample sequenced in a study of T cell repertoires in cytomegalovirus infection. One entry per CDR3 protein, called by TCRdb with MiXCR from the reads. The sample has approximately 200,000 distinct CDR3 sequences; roughly 22% are singletons. The specimen sequenced was CD8+ T cells from PBMCs. Source of these receptors: a human donor in good health (CMV status not recorded). Some clones in this sample may be carry-over from other donors' samples.

This clonotype has just a few counts. The V call is TRBV29-1, the J call TRBJ2-1, with D tentatively TRBD1 or TRBD2 (5 bases each). Trimming removed 7 bases from V and 6 bases from J, with 19 bases in between. This CDR3 comprises 14 residues. The germline CDR1 and CDR2 sequences are SQVTM and ANQGSEA. CDR3 residues: CSEVQVERGNEQFF. DNA for the CDR3: TGCAGCGAGGTACAGGTCGAACGGGGCAATGAGCAGTTCTTC.

A few counts support this clonotype. This chain links TRBV20-1 with TRBJ1-2, with 7 bases matching TRBD1. Germline V gives CDR1 DFQATT, CDR2 SNEGSKA (reference sequence). V dropped 4 bases and J dropped 3; count of bases not matched to a gene: 11. The CDR3 is 15 amino acids. The CDR3 bases are TGCAGTGCTATAAGGGACAGCCAGCGAGACTATGGCTACACCTTC. Protein product: CSAIRDSQRDYGYTF.

The chain carries TRBV20-1 and TRBJ2-1; TRBD2 agrees at 11 bases. V trimming: 4 bases; J trimming: 7 bases; junction bases outside the gene matches: 9. CDR1 DFQATT and CDR2 SNEGSKA come from the germline V gene (reference sequence). The CDR3 has 15 amino acids. CDR3 protein: CSATSYGLAGNEQFF. In DNA form, the CDR3 reads TGCAGTGCTACATCTTACGGACTAGCGGGTAATGAGCAGTTCTTC.

The chain carries TRBV18 and TRBJ2-7; D gene ambiguous. Trimming left V 3 bases short and J 1 base short, with 7 bases between. In germline, CDR1 is KGHSH, CDR2 LQKENI. There are 13 residues in the CDR3. The CDR3 protein is CASSPADSYEQYF. In DNA form, the CDR3 reads TGTGCCAGCTCACCGGCAGATTCCTACGAGCAGTACTTC. The full variable domain, with the rest looked up from reference TRBV18 and TRBJ2-7, is NAGVMQNPRHLVRRRGQEARLRCSPMKGHSHVYWYRQLPEEGLKFMVYLQKENIIDESGMPKERFSAEFPKEGPSILRIQQVVRGDSAAYFCASSPADSYEQYFGPGTRLTVT.

This chain links TRBV9 with TRBJ1-1; D is ambiguous. The CDR3 sequence is 15 residues long. The V and J ends lost 2 bases and 1 base respectively, with 12 bases between them. Germline lookup yields CDR1 SGDLS and CDR2 YYNGEE. CDR3 bases: TGTGCCAGCAGCGTTGGCTGGACGTCGAACACTGAAGCTTTCTTT. Its translation is CASSVGWTSNTEAFF.

The chain is built from TRBV28 and TRBJ2-3; 11 bases line up with TRBD2. V dropped 6 bases and J dropped 8; count of bases not matched to a gene: 10. CDR1 is MDHEN and CDR2 is SYDVKM in the germline V gene. The length of the CDR3 is 15 residues. This chain's CDR3 is CASRLAGGPAGTQYF. Written as DNA, the CDR3 is TGTGCCAGCAGGTTAGCGGGGGGGCCCGCGGGTACGCAGTATTTT.

This clonotype was recorded many times. The gene calls are TRBV4-1 and TRBJ2-7, with TRBD1 identical over 7 bases. The CDR3 is made up of 15 amino acids. V lost 0 bases to trimming and J lost 2 bases; unmatched junction nucleotides: 4. In germline, CDR1 is MGHRA, CDR2 YSYEKL. CDR3 DNA: TGCGCCAGCAGCCAAGATCAGACAGGGACCTACGAGCAGTACTTC. Translation: CASSQDQTGTYEQYF.

The chain employs TRBV30 and TRBJ2-3, with 7 bases fitting TRBD2. Germline loops: CDR1 GTSNPN, CDR2 SVGIG (reference sequence). Trimming cost V 6 bases and J 6 bases; bases outside gene matches: 9. This CDR3 has 13 amino acids. The CDR3 region is CACGGTIQDTQYF. The CDR3 DNA sequence: TGTGCCTGCGGGGGGACTATCCAGGATACGCAGTATTTT.

This clonotype was detected a few times. The chain's CDR3 is CASSQGGRGPEQYF. CDR3 coding DNA: TGCGCCAGCAGCCAAGGAGGAAGGGGGCCCGAGCAGTACTTC. This sequence joins TRBV4-3 and TRBJ2-7; 7 nucleotides align to TRBD1. The CDR3 contains 14 residues. Trimming at V came to 1 base and at J to 6 bases, leaving 6 bases not matched to a gene. CDR1 is LGHNA and CDR2 is YSLEER in the germline V gene.

This clonotype was counted at least ten times. The chain has TRBV27 and TRBJ2-7; D may be TRBD1 (6 bases). The V and J ends lost 6 bases and 2 bases respectively, with 17 bases between them. CDR3 length: 15 residues. The germline V gene has CDR1 MNHEY and CDR2 SMNVEV (reference sequence). The CDR3: CASRTTSGQTYEQYF. The CDR3 nucleotides are TGTGCCAGCAGAACAACATCCGGACAGACCTACGAGCAGTACTTC.

This clonotype was seen at least ten times. This chain connects TRBV7-8 to TRBJ1-5; a weak D match, TRBD1 (5 bases). V was pared by 6 bases and J by 7 bases, with 28 bases between. Per germline, CDR1 SGHVS and CDR2 FQNEAQ. The CDR3 contains 18 residues. The CDR3 nucleotides are TGTGCCAGCAGTCTCCCAGATCGCGAGGACACGCCGGACCAGCCCCAGCATTTT. This gives the protein CASSLPDREDTPDQPQHF.

This chain joins TRBV20-1 and TRBJ1-5; 7 bases are a match to TRBD1. V dropped 4 bases and J dropped 0; count of bases not matched to a gene: 15. Looked up from germline, CDR1 is DFQATT and CDR2 is SNEGSKA (reference sequence). This CDR3 region has 18 residues. The CDR3 DNA reads TGCAGTGCTAACCACCGGGACAGTGACCTCTATAGCAATCAGCCCCAGCATTTT. This encodes CSANHRDSDLYSNQPQHF.

The sample holds many counts of this clonotype. The rearrangement uses TRBV7-2 and TRBJ1-5; D not resolved. Germline V gene data show CDR1 as SGHTA and CDR2 as FQGNSA. Trimming cost V 4 bases and J 7 bases, with 17 bases left between them. The length of the CDR3 is 15 residues. DNA for the CDR3: TGTGCCAGCAGCTCAGACGGGAGACAAGGACAGCCCCAGCATTTT. The encoded protein is CASSSDGRQGQPQHF.

The genes are TRBV28 and TRBJ1-6; 9 positions agree with TRBD1. The CDR3 has 15 amino acids. Trimming removed 4 bases from V and 5 bases from J; junction bases left unmatched: 3. Germline V gene sequence: CDR1 MDHEN, CDR2 SYDVKM. The chain's CDR3 is CASSWGQGDNSPLHF. The CDR3 DNA follows: TGTGCCAGCAGTTGGGGACAGGGCGATAATTCACCCCTCCACTTT.

This clonotype showed up just a few times. The chain joins TRBV20-1 to TRBJ2-3, with D perhaps TRBD2 (5 bases). V was pared by 2 bases and J by 2 bases, with 14 bases between. The CDR3 extends over 15 amino acids. Germline V gives CDR1 DFQATT, CDR2 SNEGSKA (reference sequence). Here the CDR3 reads CSARPDGVATDTQYF. The CDR3 region has the DNA TGCAGTGCTAGACCGGACGGGGTGGCCACAGATACGCAGTATTTT.

The chain has TRBV27 and TRBJ2-7; TRBD2 aligns across 10 bases. CDR1 and CDR2 (germline): MNHEY, SMNVEV (reference sequence). CDR3 length: 18 residues. Germline trimming cut 4 bases from V and 2 bases from J; bases unmatched to any gene: 14. The CDR3, as DNA: TGTGCCAGCAGTTCCACATCCTTAGTAGCGGGGGGCCCCTACGAGCAGTACTTC. It specifies CASSSTSLVAGGPYEQYF.

About this clonotype itself: This may arise from a read error, as a much more abundant clone is one base away. The chain joins TRBV7-9 to TRBJ2-7; D gene unclear. CDR1 is SEHNR and CDR2 is FQNEAQ in the germline V gene (reference sequence). The CDR3 contains 11 residues. Trimming took 8 bases from V and 7 from J, leaving 12 bases between them. The CDR3 region has the DNA TGTGCCAGCGAAGGGCTCGAAGAGCAGTACTTC. It specifies CASEGLEEQYF.

This clonotype was detected many times. The chain is built from TRBV7-9 and TRBJ2-2; no definite D call. V lost 0 bases to trimming and J lost 6 bases, with 14 bases between them. The CDR3 totals 16 residues. The germline CDR1 and CDR2 sequences are SEHNR and FQNEAQ (reference sequence). The CDR3, as DNA: TGTGCCAGCAGCTTAGCGCTAAGTGGGATTGCCGGGGAGCTGTTTTTT. This translates into CASSLALSGIAGELFF.